Each of the 10 T cell receptor beta chains below was sequenced from the same sample in a study of cytomegalovirus exposure and HLA in healthy donors. Clones were read by immunoSEQ multiplex PCR, and TCRdb kept only the in-frame ones, dropping some. Among 150,000 to 200,000 clones, roughly 89% were seen once, and the ten largest hold approximately 1.5%. Specimen: PBMCs. The receptors shown here come from a woman in her 30s in good health and CMV-seronegative.

This chain uses TRBV19 with TRBJ1-2; no reliable D call. The CDR3 consists of 12 residues. V was clipped by 6 bases and J by 1 base, with 6 bases between them. CDR1 is LNHDA and CDR2 is SQIVND in the germline V gene (reference sequence). The CDR3 protein is CASRGDNYGYTF. CDR3 nucleotides: TGTGCCAGTAGGGGCGATAACTATGGCTACACCTTC.

The table lists this clone with a count of one. The V and J genes are TRBV7-2 and TRBJ2-5; 9 bases map to TRBD2. The CDR3 loop spans 16 amino acids. The trim removed 1 base at V and 4 bases at J, leaving 7 bases unmatched. Per the germline V gene, CDR1 is SGHTA and CDR2 is FQGNSA. The CDR3 protein is CASSLGPRGGLETQYF. Written as DNA, the CDR3 is TGTGCCAGCAGCTTAGGGCCGCGGGGGGGCTTAGAGACCCAGTACTTC.

The genes are TRBV27 and TRBJ1-1; perhaps TRBD1 as D (5 bases). This CDR3 is 14 amino acids long. V lost 4 bases to trimming and J lost 1 base, with 10 bases between them. CDR1 MNHEY and CDR2 SMNVEV come from the germline V gene (reference sequence). The DNA for the CDR3 is TGTGCCAGCAGTTCCTTCACAGGGAACACTGAAGCTTTCTTT. Translating gives CASSSFTGNTEAFF.

The rearrangement uses TRBV6-5 and TRBJ1-5; no clear D gene. The V end was cut by 2 bases, the J end by 3 bases, with 5 bases between. The CDR3 loop spans 13 amino acids. CDR1 and CDR2 from the germline V gene are MNHEY and SVGAGI. DNA of the CDR3: TGTGCCAGCAGTTACGACAACAATCAGCCCCAGCATTTT. Amino acids: CASSYDNNQPQHF.

CDR3 loop: CASSLVAGAPNEQFF. CDR3 DNA sequence: TGCGCCAGCAGCTTGGTTGCGGGGGCCCCCAATGAGCAGTTCTTC. The chain combines TRBV5-1 with TRBJ2-1; D possibly corresponds to TRBD2 (7 bases). The CDR3 covers 15 residues. Trimming removed 0 bases at V and 6 bases at J, with 13 bases between. Germline values: CDR1 SGHRS, CDR2 YFSETQ. The variable domain in full, completed from reference TRBV5-1 and TRBJ2-1, reads KAGVTQTPRYLIKTRGQQVTLSCSPISGHRSVSWYQQTPGQGLQFLFEYFSETQRNKGNFPGRFSGRQFSNSRSEMNVSTLELGDSALYLCASSLVAGAPNEQFFGPGTRLTVL.

The chain is built from TRBV27 and TRBJ2-1, with 12 bases matching TRBD2. This CDR3 has 15 amino acids. The ends lost 3 bases at V and 7 bases at J; junction bases unmatched: 4. Germline CDR1 MNHEY, CDR2 SMNVEV (reference sequence). The CDR3 loop is CASSFTSGGKNEQFF. The CDR3 DNA sequence: TGTGCCAGCAGTTTCACTAGCGGGGGGAAGAATGAGCAGTTCTTC.

V usage is TRBV27 and J usage is TRBJ1-6, with D unresolved. The CDR3 totals 12 residues. Germline lookup yields CDR1 MNHEY and CDR2 SMNVEV (reference sequence). With 5 bases removed from V and 5 bases from J, the gap between germline ends came to 4 bases. CDR3: CASSLNNSPLHF. The CDR3 region has the DNA TGTGCCAGCAGTCTTAATAATTCACCCCTCCACTTT.

The chain couples TRBV4-1 to TRBJ2-1; 9 bases fit TRBD2. The V and J ends lost 3 bases and 5 bases, in that order; junction bases with no gene match: 11. Germline assignment: CDR1 MGHRA and CDR2 YSYEKL. This CDR3 is built from 17 residues. The CDR3 reads CASSQGRASGVNNEQFF. CDR3 sequence (DNA): TGCGCCAGCAGCCAGGGCCGAGCTAGCGGGGTGAACAATGAGCAGTTCTTC.

The chain couples TRBV6-1 to TRBJ1-2; D remains unclear. The V gene lost 6 bases and the J gene lost 6 bases, with 14 bases spanning the gap. This CDR3 comprises 13 residues. Germline V gene sequence: CDR1 MNHNS, CDR2 SASEGT. CDR3 region: CASSPTGSHGYTF. The CDR3 region has the DNA TGTGCCAGCAGCCCTACGGGGTCCCATGGCTACACCTTC.

This chain uses TRBV6-5 with TRBJ2-2; D is undetermined. Between the trimmed V and J ends, which lost 6 bases and 8 bases, there was a span of 7 bases. This CDR3 has 11 amino acids. The germline CDR1 and CDR2 sequences are MNHEY and SVGAGI. The CDR3 sequence: CASRHIGELFF. CDR3 coding DNA: TGTGCCAGCAGGCACATAGGGGAGCTGTTTTTT.